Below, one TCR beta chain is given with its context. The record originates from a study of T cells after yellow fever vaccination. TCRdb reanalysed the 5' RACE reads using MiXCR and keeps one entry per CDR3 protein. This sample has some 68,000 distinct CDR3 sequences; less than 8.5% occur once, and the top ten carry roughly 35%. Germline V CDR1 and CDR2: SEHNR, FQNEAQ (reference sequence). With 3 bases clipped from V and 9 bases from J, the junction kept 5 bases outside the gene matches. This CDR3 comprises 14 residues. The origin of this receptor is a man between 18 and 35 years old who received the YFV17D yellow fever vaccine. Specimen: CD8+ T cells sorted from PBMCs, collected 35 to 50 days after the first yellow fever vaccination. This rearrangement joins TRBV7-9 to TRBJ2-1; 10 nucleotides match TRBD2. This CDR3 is CASSLRTSGVEQFF. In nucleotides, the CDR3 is TGTGCCAGCAGCTTGCGTACTAGCGGGGTTGAGCAGTTCTTC.